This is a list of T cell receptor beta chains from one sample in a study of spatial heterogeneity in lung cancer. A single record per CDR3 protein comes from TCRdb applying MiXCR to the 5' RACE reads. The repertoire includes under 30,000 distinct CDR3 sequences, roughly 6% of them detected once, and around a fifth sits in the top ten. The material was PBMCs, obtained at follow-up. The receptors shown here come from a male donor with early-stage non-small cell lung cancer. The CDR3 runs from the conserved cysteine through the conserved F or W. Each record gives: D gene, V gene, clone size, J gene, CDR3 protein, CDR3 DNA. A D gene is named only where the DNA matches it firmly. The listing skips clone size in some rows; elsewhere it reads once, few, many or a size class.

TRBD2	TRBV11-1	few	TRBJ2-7	CASSGAGLAGYEQYF	TGTGCCAGCAGCGGCGCGGGACTAGCGGGCTACGAGCAGTACTTC
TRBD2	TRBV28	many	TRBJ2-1	CASSLLLAGKNDEQFF	TGTGCCAGCAGTTTATTGCTAGCGGGAAAGAACGATGAGCAGTTCTTC
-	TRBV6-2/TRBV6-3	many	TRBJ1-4	CASTLPDSNEKLFF	TGTGCCAGCACCTTACCGGACAGTAATGAAAAACTGTTTTTT
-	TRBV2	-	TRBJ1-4	CASSVNSRSEKLFF	TGTGCCAGCAGTGTCAACTCTAGATCGGAAAAACTGTTTTTT
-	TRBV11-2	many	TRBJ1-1	CASSFRWQANTEAFF	TGTGCCAGCAGCTTCCGTTGGCAGGCGAACACTGAAGCTTTCTTT
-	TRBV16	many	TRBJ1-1	CASSIDKMNTEAFF	TGTGCCAGCAGCATCGACAAGATGAACACTGAAGCTTTCTTT
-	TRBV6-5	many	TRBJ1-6	CASSYSMALSPLHF	TGTGCCAGCAGTTACTCGATGGCCCTATCACCCCTCCACTTT
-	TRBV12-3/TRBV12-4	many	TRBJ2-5	CASSLRRSSQETQYF	TGTGCCAGCAGTTTGCGTAGGAGCTCCCAAGAGACCCAGTACTTC
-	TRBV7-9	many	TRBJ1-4	CASSPRSANEKLFF	TGTGCCAGCAGCCCACGGAGTGCTAATGAAAAACTGTTTTTT
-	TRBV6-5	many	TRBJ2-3	CASIVDRAQYF	TGTGCCAGCATTGTGGACCGTGCGCAGTATTTT
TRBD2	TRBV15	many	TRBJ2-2	CATRSSGRYTGELFF	TGTGCCACCCGTTCTAGCGGGAGGTACACCGGGGAGCTGTTTTTT
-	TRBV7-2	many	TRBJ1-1	CASSFLETSEAFF	TGTGCCAGCAGCTTCTTAGAGACGAGTGAAGCTTTCTTT
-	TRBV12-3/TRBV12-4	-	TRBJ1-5	CASRSSSNQPQHF	TGTGCCAGCAGATCCTCTTCGAATCAGCCCCAGCATTTT
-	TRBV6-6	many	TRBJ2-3	CASSHIGGDTQYF	TGTGCCAGCAGTCACATAGGGGGAGATACGCAGTATTTT
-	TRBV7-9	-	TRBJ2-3	CASSLTGYTDTQYF	TGTGCCAGCAGCTTAACGGGGTACACAGATACGCAGTATTTT
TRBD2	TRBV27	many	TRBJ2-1	CASSLSASGSYEQFF	TGTGCCAGCAGTTTATCGGCTAGCGGGAGTTATGAGCAGTTCTTC
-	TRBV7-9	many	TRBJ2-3	CASSLDAGPPDTQYF	TGTGCCAGCAGCTTAGATGCGGGGCCACCAGATACGCAGTATTTT
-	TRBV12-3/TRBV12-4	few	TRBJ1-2	CASTGNTYGYTF	TGTGCCAGCACAGGGAACACCTATGGCTACACCTTC
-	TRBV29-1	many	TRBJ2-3	CSVEGGPFSGDTQYF	TGCAGCGTTGAAGGGGGGCCTTTTTCCGGGGATACGCAGTATTTT
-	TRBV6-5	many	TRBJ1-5	CAVRRMDSNQPQHF	TGTGCCGTGAGACGGATGGATAGCAATCAGCCCCAGCATTTT
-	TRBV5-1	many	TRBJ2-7	CASSSDITYEQYF	TGCGCCAGCAGCTCGGACATAACCTACGAGCAGTACTTC
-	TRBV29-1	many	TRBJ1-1	CSVGVPGGTEAFF	TGCAGCGTTGGAGTCCCGGGGGGTACTGAAGCTTTCTTT
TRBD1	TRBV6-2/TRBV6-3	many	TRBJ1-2	CASKARDSYYGYTF	TGTGCCAGCAAAGCCCGGGACAGCTACTATGGCTACACCTTC
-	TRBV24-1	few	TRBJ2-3	CATSDPGDRTDTQYF	TGTGCCACCAGTGACCCGGGGGATCGCACAGATACGCAGTATTTT
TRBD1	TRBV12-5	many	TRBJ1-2	CASGSRDRANYGYTF	TGTGCTAGTGGTTCGCGGGACAGGGCAAACTATGGCTACACCTTC
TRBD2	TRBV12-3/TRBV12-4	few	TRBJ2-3	CASSLGLAGSTDTQYF	TGTGCCAGCAGTCTTGGACTAGCGGGGAGCACAGATACGCAGTATTTT
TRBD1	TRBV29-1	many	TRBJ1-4	CSALTGADEKLFF	TGCAGCGCCCTAACAGGGGCCGACGAAAAACTGTTTTTT
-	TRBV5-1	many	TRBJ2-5	CASSAERGQETQYF	TGCGCCAGCAGCGCCGAGAGGGGCCAAGAGACCCAGTACTTC
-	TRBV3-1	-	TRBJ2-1	CASSRRQENNEQFF	TGTGCCAGCAGCCGTAGACAGGAGAACAATGAGCAGTTCTTC
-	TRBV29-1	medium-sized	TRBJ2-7	CSVARGPYEQYF	TGCAGCGTGGCCCGGGGACCCTACGAGCAGTACTTC
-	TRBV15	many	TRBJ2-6	CATSPSVEGANVLTF	TGTGCCACCAGCCCCTCTGTAGAAGGGGCCAACGTCCTGACTTTC
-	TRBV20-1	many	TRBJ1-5	CSARKGDQPQHF	TGCAGTGCTAGAAAGGGGGATCAGCCCCAGCATTTT
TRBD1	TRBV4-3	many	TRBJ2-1	CASSRTGSSYNEQFF	TGCGCCAGCAGCCGGACAGGGAGCTCCTACAATGAGCAGTTCTTC
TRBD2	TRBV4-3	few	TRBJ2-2	CASSPEPGGNTGELFF	TGCGCCAGCAGCCCAGAACCGGGGGGGAACACCGGGGAGCTGTTTTTT
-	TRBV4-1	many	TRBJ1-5	CASSQEGGNGNQPQHF	TGCGCCAGCAGCCAAGAAGGAGGGAACGGCAATCAGCCCCAGCATTTT
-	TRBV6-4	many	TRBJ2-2	CASKSGRGANTGELFF	TGTGCCAGCAAATCTGGTAGGGGAGCGAACACCGGGGAGCTGTTTTTT
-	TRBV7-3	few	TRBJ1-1	CASSRPPGREAFF	TGTGCCAGCAGCCGACCCCCCGGTCGTGAAGCTTTCTTT
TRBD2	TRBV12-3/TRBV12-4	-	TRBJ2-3	CASSWTSVGADTQYF	TGTGCCAGCAGTTGGACTAGCGTAGGCGCAGATACGCAGTATTTT
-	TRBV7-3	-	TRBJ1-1	CASSSQEDTEAFF	TGTGCCAGCAGCTCCCAGGAAGACACTGAAGCTTTCTTT
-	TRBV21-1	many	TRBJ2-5	CASSKARMSPAPSDDF	TGTGCCAGCAGCAAAGCGCGGATGAGCCCTGCCCCCAGTGACGACTTC
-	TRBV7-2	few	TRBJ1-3	CASSPSSGGISGNTIYF	TGTGCCAGCAGCCCTTCCTCTGGGGGCATCTCTGGAAACACCATATATTTT
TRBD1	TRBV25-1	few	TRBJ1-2	CASRGDRGYGYTF	TGTGCCAGCAGGGGAGACAGGGGTTATGGCTACACCTTC
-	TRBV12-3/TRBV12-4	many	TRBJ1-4	CASRPGRDNEKLFF	TGTGCCAGCAGACCGGGACGGGATAATGAAAAACTGTTTTTT
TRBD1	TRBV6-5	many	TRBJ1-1	CASRPGQGGMKAFF	TGTGCCAGCAGACCCGGACAGGGCGGGATGAAAGCTTTCTTT
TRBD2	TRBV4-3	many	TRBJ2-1	CASSQEVAGGSYNEQFF	TGCGCCAGCAGCCAAGAGGTAGCGGGGGGGTCCTACAATGAGCAGTTCTTC
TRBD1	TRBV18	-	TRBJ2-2	CASSPYARQGYNTGELFF	TGTGCCAGCTCACCATACGCCCGACAGGGTTATAACACCGGGGAGCTGTTTTTT
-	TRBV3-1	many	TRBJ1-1	CASSQGVQNTEAFF	TGTGCCAGCAGCCAAGGGGTTCAGAACACTGAAGCTTTCTTT
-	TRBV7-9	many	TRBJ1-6	CASSSDTGRESPLHF	TGTGCCAGCAGCTCCGACACGGGACGAGAGTCACCCCTCCACTTT
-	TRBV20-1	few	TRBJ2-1	CSARESSLAYNEQFF	TGCAGTGCTAGAGAAAGTAGCCTGGCCTACAATGAGCAGTTCTTC
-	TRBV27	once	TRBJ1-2	CASSFRAGALNYGYTF	TGTGCCAGCAGTTTCCGCGCCGGGGCCCTAAACTATGGCTACACCTTC
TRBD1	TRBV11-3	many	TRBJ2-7	CASSLRDRGEQYF	TGTGCCAGCAGCCTCCGGGACAGGGGCGAGCAGTACTTC
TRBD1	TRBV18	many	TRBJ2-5	CASSQRQGQETQYF	TGTGCCAGCTCACAAAGACAGGGTCAAGAGACCCAGTACTTC
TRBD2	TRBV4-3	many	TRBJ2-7	CASSRKTSGYEQYF	TGCGCCAGCAGCCGGAAGACTAGCGGCTACGAGCAGTACTTC
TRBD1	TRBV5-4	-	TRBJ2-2	CASSLPGQITGELFF	TGTGCCAGCAGCTTACCGGGACAGATCACCGGGGAGCTGTTTTTT